This T cell receptor beta chain was recovered during a study of OX40 agonist ivuxolimab in advanced cancers. Study conclusions and caveats: Determination of antigen specificity was not performed for the expanded peripheral T cells. CD4+ T cells averaged fewer expanded clones than CD8+ T cells.

To note about this clone: The antigen is unknown. An end of the junction differs from the germline gene, which may be a read error.

Method: immunoSEQ multiplex PCR; TCRdb's copy keeps in-frame clones and lacks some. The sample holds tens of thousands of clones, approximately 91% seen once. This CDR3 has 15 amino acids. Germline V gene data show CDR1 as LNHNV and CDR2 as YYDKDF (reference sequence). The chain uses TRBV15 and TRBJ1-5, with D possibly being TRBD1 (6 bases). The material sequenced was CD4+ or CD8+ T cells sorted from blood, taken in a trial of the OX40 agonist ivuxolimab. This sequence was found in an adult with an advanced solid tumor such as melanoma, head and neck, liver or kidney cancer. DNA of the CDR3: TGTGCCACCAGCAGAGGCAGGGGTGACAATCAGCCCCTGCATTTT. Translating it yields CATSRGRGDNQPLHF. The full variable domain, completed using reference TRBV15 and TRBJ1-5, is DAMVIQNPRYQVTQFGKPVTLSCSQTLNHNVMYWYQQKSSQAPKLLFHYYDKDFNNEADTPDNFQSRRPNTSFCFLDIRSPGLGDTAMYLCATSRGRGDNQPLHFGDGTRLSIL.